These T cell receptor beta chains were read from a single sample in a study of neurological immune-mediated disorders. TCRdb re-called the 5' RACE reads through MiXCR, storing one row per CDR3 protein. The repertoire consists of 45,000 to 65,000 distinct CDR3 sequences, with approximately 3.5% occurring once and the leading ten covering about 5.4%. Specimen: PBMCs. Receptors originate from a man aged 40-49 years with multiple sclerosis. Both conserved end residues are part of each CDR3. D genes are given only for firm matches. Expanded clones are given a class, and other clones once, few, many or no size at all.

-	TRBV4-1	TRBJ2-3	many	TGCGCCAGCAGCCCCCTCCCGGGGGTAGATACGCAGTATTTT	CASSPLPGVDTQYF
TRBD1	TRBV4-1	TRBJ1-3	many	TGCGCCAGCAGCCTTCAAAACAGGGGGGGATCCGGAAACACCATATATTTT	CASSLQNRGGSGNTIYF
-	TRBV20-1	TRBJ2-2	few	TGCAGTGCTAGAGGCCAGGCAATAACCGGGGAGCTGTTTTTT	CSARGQAITGELFF
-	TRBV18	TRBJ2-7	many	TGTGCCAGCTCACTGAACAGGGCCATCTACGAGCAGTACTTC	CASSLNRAIYEQYF
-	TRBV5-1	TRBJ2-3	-	TGCGCCAGCAGTGATACCACCAATACGCAGTATTTT	CASSDTTNTQYF
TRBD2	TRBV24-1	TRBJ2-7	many	TGTGCCACCATACTAGCGGGGGGATACGAGCAGTACTTC	CATILAGGYEQYF
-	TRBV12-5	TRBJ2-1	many	TGTGCTAGTGGTATACGGTTTATACAGGTCAATGAGCAGTTCTTC	CASGIRFIQVNEQFF
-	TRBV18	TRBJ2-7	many	TGTGCCAGCTCCTACGGAAGGACAGTCAGGGGTCCCTACGAGCAGTACTTC	CASSYGRTVRGPYEQYF
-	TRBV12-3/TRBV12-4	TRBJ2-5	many	TGTGCCAGCACCCGGGACACAGAAGAGACCCAGTACTTC	CASTRDTEETQYF
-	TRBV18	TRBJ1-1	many	TGTGCCAGCTCACCCCCTCAGGGGTCTGAAGCTTTCTTT	CASSPPQGSEAFF
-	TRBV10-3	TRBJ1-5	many	TGTGCCATCAGTTCACAGATAGCCGAGGAGCCCCAGCATTTT	CAISSQIAEEPQHF
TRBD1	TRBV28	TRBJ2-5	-	TGTGCCAGCAGCTCGGGGGTAGAACAGGGGGAGTCAGAGACCCAGTACTTC	CASSSGVEQGESETQYF
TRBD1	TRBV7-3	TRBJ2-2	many	TGTGCCAGCAGCCCTGGACAGGGCGCGAGGACCGGGGAGCTGTTTTTT	CASSPGQGARTGELFF
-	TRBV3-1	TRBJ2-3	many	TGTGCCAGCAGCCAAGACGGAGGGACTCCCTTGTTGGATACGCAGTATTTT	CASSQDGGTPLLDTQYF
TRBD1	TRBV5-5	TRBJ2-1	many	TGTGCCAGCAGCCGGTCCGGGACAGGGATGGACGAGCAGTTCTTC	CASSRSGTGMDEQFF
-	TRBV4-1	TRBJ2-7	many	TGCGCCAGCAGCCAAGGGCTTCTGGGGTTCACCTACGAGCAGTACTTC	CASSQGLLGFTYEQYF
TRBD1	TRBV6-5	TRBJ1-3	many	TGTGCCAGCAGTTTCAAGGGACAGGGCTTCTTGTCTGGAAACACCATATATTTT	CASSFKGQGFLSGNTIYF
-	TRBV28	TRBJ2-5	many	TGTGCCAGCAGCTACAAACTAAGAAAAGAGACCCAGTACTTC	CASSYKLRKETQYF
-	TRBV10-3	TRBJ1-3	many	TGTGCCATCACCCCAGGACAGCCCGGAAACACCATATATTTT	CAITPGQPGNTIYF
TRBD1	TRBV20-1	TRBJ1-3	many	TGCAGTGCGCAGACAGGGGCTGGAAACACCATATATTTT	CSAQTGAGNTIYF
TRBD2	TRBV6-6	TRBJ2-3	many	TGTGCCAGCAGGAAACTAGCGGGGGGGCCAGATACGCAGTATTTT	CASRKLAGGPDTQYF
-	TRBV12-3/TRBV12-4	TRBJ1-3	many	TGTGCCAGCCAGCAGCTGACCCTGGGCGGAAACACCATATATTTT	CASQQLTLGGNTIYF
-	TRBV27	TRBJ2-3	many	TGTGCCAGCAGTCTCAACCGGGACTTTGATACGCAGTATTTT	CASSLNRDFDTQYF
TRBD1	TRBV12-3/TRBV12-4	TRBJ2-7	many	TGTGCCAGCAGGCCCACAGGGGGGACAGGACCAATCGAGCAGTACTTC	CASRPTGGTGPIEQYF
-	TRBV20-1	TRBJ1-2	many	TGCAGTGCGAGGGACCGCGTCTATGGCTACACCTTC	CSARDRVYGYTF
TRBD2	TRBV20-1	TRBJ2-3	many	TGCAGTGCCCCCGGTGCGCTAGCGGATAGCACAGATACGCAGTATTTT	CSAPGALADSTDTQYF
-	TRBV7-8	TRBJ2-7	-	TGTGCCAGCAGCCCCCAGCAGGATACCTACGAGCAGTACTTC	CASSPQQDTYEQYF
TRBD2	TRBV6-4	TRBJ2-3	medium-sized	TGTGCCAGCAGTGAGGGACTAGAAGCAGATACGCAGTATTTT	CASSEGLEADTQYF
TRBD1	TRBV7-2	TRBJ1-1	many	TGTGCCAGCAGCTTAATAGGAGGGGGCGAAACTGAAGCTTTCTTT	CASSLIGGGETEAFF
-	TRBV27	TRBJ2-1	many	TGTGCCAGCGGCCGAAGAGGGAGCGACAATGAGCAGTTCTTC	CASGRRGSDNEQFF